The T cell receptor beta chain described here comes from a study of tumor and adjacent non-tumor tissue in lung cancer. Study as a whole: Aged roughly 31 to 76 years, patients included more than nine men and 5 women with stage I to III disease. Study observations and caveats: Higher tumor TCR diversity was associated with shorter survival. Top 100 clones took a larger repertoire share in normal lung.

The CDR3 consists of 11 residues. Germline values: CDR1 SQVTM, CDR2 ANQGSEA. A modified ARM-PCR protocol with three rounds of nested PCR amplified TCRbeta. TCRdb re-analysed the multiplex PCR reads in MiXCR, keeping a single row per CDR3 protein. The table has 70,000 to 90,000 distinct CDR3 sequences, roughly 80% seen once; the top ten hold about an eighth. A note on this clonotype: Its antigen is unidentified. Mismatch with germline at one junction end may stem from a read error.

No cell sorting was done before RNA was extracted from the tissue. The chain uses TRBV29-1 and TRBJ1-1; the D is unclear. The TCR originated in a woman aged 45 to 65 with non-small cell lung cancer. The sequencing sample was made of lung tumor tissue. The CDR3 DNA follows: TGCAGCCTTGGCGAGAACACTGAAACTTTCTTT. Its protein is CSLGENTETFF.